What follows are 2 T cell receptor beta chains derived from one specimen sequenced in a study of blood T cells in healthy people across ages. Combining a sample-barcoded 5' primer with a J-beta primer mix, a second PCR ran for 7 to 11 cycles. TCRdb recomputed calls from the 5' RACE reads with MiXCR, one row per CDR3 protein. The data contain 1.5 million to 2 million distinct CDR3 sequences, approximately 50% of them singletons. The source material was blood. The source is a woman aged 40 to 49 in good health.

Only one count was recorded for this clonotype. The rearrangement joins TRBV6-2 or TRBV6-3 to TRBJ2-7, with unresolved D. The CDR3 has 12 residues. V was clipped by 2 bases and J by 6 bases, with 8 bases between them. Looked up from germline, CDR1 is MNHEY and CDR2 is SVGEGT. The CDR3 loop reads CASSYRPREQYF. CDR3 coding DNA: TGTGCCAGCAGTTACCGCCCCCGCGAGCAGTACTTC.

The chain combines TRBV12-3 or TRBV12-4 with TRBJ2-1, with 7 bases lining up with TRBD1. The CDR3 has 15 amino acids. The J segment lost 0 bases and the V segment lost 7 bases, leaving 6 bases of the junction unmatched. In nucleotides, the CDR3 is TGTGCCAGCACCGCAGGACAGGTCTCCTACAATGAGCAGTTCTTC. This sequence encodes CASTAGQVSYNEQFF.